The 27 T cell receptor beta chains in this list originate from one sample, sequenced in a study of spatial heterogeneity in lung cancer. Time point specified: blood at routine non-recurrence follow-up after resection. Unsorted whole RNA from tumor, nontumor lung or frozen PBMC underwent sequencing. One entry per CDR3 protein results from TCRdb running MiXCR on the 5' RACE reads. The table has about 52,000 distinct CDR3 sequences, 6.5% to 7.5% seen once. The starting material was PBMCs, obtained at follow-up. The receptors were sampled from a female donor with early-stage non-small cell lung cancer.

This clonotype has at least ten counts. A read error may account for a junction end that differs from germline. This rearrangement joins TRBV19 to TRBJ2-1; D may be TRBD2 (6 bases). The CDR3 extends over 14 amino acids. CDR1 and CDR2 (germline): LNHDA, SQIVND (reference sequence). The chain's CDR3 is CASRPTSSHNEQFF. CDR3 bases: TGTGCCAGTAGACCTACTAGCTCCCACAATGAGCAGTTCTTC.

This clonotype was recorded at least ten times. For the CDR3, the DNA is TGTGCCAGCAGTCCCCAGATCAGGGGAAATCAGCCCCAGCATTTT. Its translation: CASSPQIRGNQPQHF. The chain joins TRBV6-6 to TRBJ1-5; TRBD1 is a possible D gene (6 bases). The CDR3 totals 15 residues. Germline V CDR1 and CDR2: MNHNY, SVGAGI (reference sequence). V lost 5 bases to trimming and J lost 4 bases, with 15 bases between them.

This chain joins TRBV20-1 and TRBJ2-7, with unresolved D. CDR1 is DFQATT, CDR2 SNEGSKA, per germline (reference sequence). Trimming removed 1 base from V and 4 bases from J, with 11 bases in between. CDR3 size: 13 residues. CDR3 residues: CSARGRTHYEQYF. The CDR3 DNA sequence: TGCAGTGCTAGAGGTAGGACCCATTACGAGCAGTACTTC.

As regards this clonotype: The junction shows a germline mismatch at one end, possibly a read error. The chain joins TRBV20-1 to TRBJ1-5; D remains unclear. CDR3 size: 14 residues. Germline V gives CDR1 DFQATT, CDR2 SNEGSKA (reference sequence). The CDR3 is CSARREFSNQPEHF. The CDR3 nucleotides are TGCAGTGCTAGAAGGGAGTTTAGCAATCAGCCCGAGCATTTT.

The chain has TRBV7-9 and TRBJ2-3, with 9 bases aligning to TRBD2. V was pared by 2 bases and J by 9 bases, with 6 bases of the junction left unmatched. The CDR3 runs 14 residues. Per germline, CDR1 SEHNR and CDR2 FQNEAQ (reference sequence). CDR3 in amino acids: CASSLMGLAPTQYF. In nucleotides, the CDR3 is TGTGCCAGCAGCTTAATGGGACTAGCTCCAACGCAGTATTTT.

This clonotype came up many times. The chain employs TRBV29-1 and TRBJ2-5; 9 nucleotides match TRBD1. The CDR3 contains 13 residues. Germline assignment: CDR1 SQVTM and CDR2 ANQGSEA. V was clipped by 8 bases and J by 4 bases; unmatched bases: 8. CDR3 bases: TGCAGCATAAAAACAGGGGGCGGAGAGACCCAGTACTTC. It codes for CSIKTGGGETQYF.

This clonotype was recorded many times. V is TRBV7-9 and J is TRBJ2-5, with a tentative D call TRBD1 (5 bases). The CDR3 extends over 15 amino acids. With 5 bases removed from V and 2 bases from J, the gap between germline ends came to 15 bases. Per germline, CDR1 SEHNR and CDR2 FQNEAQ (reference sequence). In nucleotides, the CDR3 is TGTGCCAGCAGCCTTTCCTTGGCAGGGCAAGAGACCCAGTACTTC. It specifies CASSLSLAGQETQYF.

This clonotype was found many times. The chain carries TRBV5-5 and TRBJ2-1; D may match TRBD1 or TRBD2 (5 bases each). This CDR3 has 14 residues. Trimming stripped 4 bases from V and 10 bases from J, with 18 bases between. Looked up from germline, CDR1 is SGHKS and CDR2 is YYEKEE (reference sequence). CDR3: CASSLLTDGIEQFF. The CDR3 bases are TGTGCCAGCAGCCTCCTGACAGACGGGATAGAGCAGTTCTTC. Full variable domain (outside the CDR3, taken from reference TRBV5-5 and TRBJ2-1): DAGVTQSPTHLIKTRGQQVTLRCSPISGHKSVSWYQQVLGQGPQFIFQYYEKEERGRGNFPDRFSARQFPNYSSELNVNALLLGDSALYLCASSLLTDGIEQFFGPGTRLTVL.

The rearrangement joins TRBV30 to TRBJ1-2, with no clear D. The CDR3 is 12 residues long. V dropped 5 bases and J dropped 2 bases, with 9 bases sitting between them. Per the germline V gene, CDR1 is GTSNPN and CDR2 is SVGIG (reference sequence). CDR3 sequence: CAWARRNYGYTF. As DNA, the CDR3 is TGTGCCTGGGCCAGACGGAACTATGGCTACACCTTC.

This clonotype qualifies as medium-sized. The chain employs TRBV2 and TRBJ2-7; the D gene is possibly TRBD2 (7 bases). CDR1 is SNHLY and CDR2 is FYNNEI in the germline V gene. Trimming removed 9 bases from V and 6 bases from J, with 15 bases in between. This CDR3 region has 12 residues. In DNA form, the CDR3 reads TGTGCCAGTTATGGGGGGGCCGTCGAGCAGTACTTC. Encoded protein: CASYGGAVEQYF.

The rearrangement uses TRBV3-1 and TRBJ2-3; D is perhaps TRBD2 (6 bases). The CDR3 totals 16 residues. Germline V gene sequence: CDR1 LGHDT, CDR2 YNNKEL (reference sequence). The germline V and J ends were trimmed by 0 bases and 6 bases, with 16 bases remaining between them. The CDR3 coding sequence is TGTGCCAGCAGCCAAGATATACGGGACTTCCCCGATACGCAGTATTTT. Translated: CASSQDIRDFPDTQYF.

This clonotype appeared many times. V is TRBV5-1 and J is TRBJ1-1; 7 bases fit TRBD1. V lost 3 bases and J lost 5; bases outside the gene matches: 16. Germline-derived CDR1 and CDR2 are SGHRS and YFSETQ. This CDR3 is built from 17 residues. The CDR3 spells CASSSTQGGAVGTEAFF. CDR3 coding DNA: TGCGCCAGCAGCTCCACCCAGGGGGGCGCAGTAGGGACTGAAGCTTTCTTT.

This clonotype was seen more than once but under ten times. CDR3 nucleotide sequence: TGCGCCAGCAGCTTGGCCGGTCAACAGAATAATGAAAAACTGTTTTTT. It translates to CASSLAGQQNNEKLFF. J is TRBJ1-4 and V is TRBV5-1, with unresolved D. The CDR3 length is 16 residues. CDR1 is SGHRS, CDR2 YFSETQ, per germline. Trimming shortened V by 0 bases and J by 4 bases, and 13 bases separated the two germline ends.

This clonotype occurred many times. This chain uses TRBV5-1 with TRBJ1-2; maybe TRBD1 (5 bases). The germline gives CDR1 SGHRS, CDR2 YFSETQ. The V gene lost 4 bases and the J gene lost 1 base, with 11 bases spanning the gap. The CDR3 runs 14 residues. The CDR3 region has the DNA TGCGCCAGCAGCCCGGGACTTTTTAACTATGGCTACACCTTC. Its protein is CASSPGLFNYGYTF.

This clonotype has at least ten counts. The rearrangement joins TRBV5-4 to TRBJ1-3; D ambiguous. CDR1 is SGHNT and CDR2 is YYREEE in the germline V gene (reference sequence). Trimming stripped 4 bases from V and 0 bases from J, with 5 bases between. CDR3 size: 13 residues. This CDR3 is CASSLVSGNTIYF. The CDR3 nucleotides read TGTGCCAGCAGCCTAGTCTCTGGAAACACCATATATTTT.

The chain employs TRBV3-1 and TRBJ1-1; TRBD1 aligns across 8 bases. Trimming took 5 bases from V and 7 from J; bases not matched to a gene: 3. The CDR3 spans 12 residues. Germline V gene sequence: CDR1 LGHDT, CDR2 YNNKEL (reference sequence). The CDR3 is CASSLGQDEAFF. The CDR3 DNA is TGTGCCAGCAGCTTGGGACAGGATGAAGCTTTCTTT.

This chain links TRBV2 with TRBJ2-3; D is unresolved. Trimming removed 4 bases from V and 2 bases from J, with 10 bases in between. The V gene's germline CDR1 is SNHLY and CDR2 FYNNEI. The CDR3 loop spans 14 amino acids. This CDR3 is CASSGGLLTDTQYF. CDR3 DNA sequence: TGTGCCAGCAGTGGGGGTCTACTCACAGATACGCAGTATTTT.

This clonotype was counted many times. The chain combines TRBV3-1 with TRBJ2-6; possibly TRBD1 for D (6 bases). Germline CDR1 is LGHDT and CDR2 is YNNKEL (reference sequence). The CDR3 length is 19 residues. V lost 5 bases and J lost 2, with 22 bases in between. CDR3 sequence: CASSSAGTSRTAGANVLTF. The CDR3 DNA is TGTGCCAGCAGCAGTGCCGGGACATCGAGGACAGCTGGGGCCAACGTCCTGACTTTC. The whole variable domain, remainder taken from reference TRBV3-1 and TRBJ2-6, is DTAVSQTPKYLVTQMGNDKSIKCEQNLGHDTMYWYKQDSKKFLKIMFSYNNKELIINETVPNRFSPKSPDKAHLNLHINSLELGDSAVYFCASSSAGTSRTAGANVLTFGAGSRLTVL.

This clonotype was counted many times. The chain has TRBV5-1 and TRBJ2-3, with D unclear. The CDR3 sequence is 12 residues long. CDR1 and CDR2 (germline): SGHRS, YFSETQ. V lost 3 bases and J 5 bases, leaving 7 bases between the germline ends. The CDR3 spells CASSSQGDTQYF. The CDR3 nucleotides read TGCGCCAGCAGCTCTCAAGGAGATACGCAGTATTTT.

The chain uses TRBV7-2 and TRBJ2-3; no reliable D call. The CDR3 has 15 amino acids. V gave up 6 bases and J gave up 6 bases, with 19 bases separating them. Germline CDR1 SGHTA, CDR2 FQGNSA. CDR3 in amino acids: CASSPNWSREDTQYF. The CDR3 coding sequence is TGTGCCAGCAGTCCAAACTGGTCTCGAGAGGATACGCAGTATTTT.

There are many counts of this clonotype. The chain combines TRBV5-8 with TRBJ2-7; D gene uncertain. The CDR3 runs to 11 residues. Trimming stripped 0 bases from V and 5 bases from J, with 3 bases between. Germline CDR1 SGHTS, CDR2 YDEGEE. CDR3 nucleotide sequence: TGTGCCAGCAGCTTGGGCGACGAGCAGTACTTC. It codes for CASSLGDEQYF.

This chain connects TRBV19 to TRBJ1-5; unclear D gene. The V gene lost 3 bases and the J gene lost 4 bases, with 10 bases spanning the gap. Germline CDR1 LNHDA, CDR2 SQIVND (reference sequence). There are 14 residues in the CDR3. CDR3 protein: CASSMTGRNQPQHF. The CDR3 nucleotides read TGTGCCAGTAGTATGACCGGCAGAAATCAGCCCCAGCATTTT.

This clonotype was observed a handful of times. V is TRBV20-1 and J is TRBJ1-1; 7 bases agree with TRBD1. Germline V gene data show CDR1 as DFQATT and CDR2 as SNEGSKA (reference sequence). The CDR3 covers 14 residues. The V and J ends lost 6 bases and 4 bases, in that order; junction bases with no gene match: 11. The CDR3 is CSARRTGVGTEAFF. CDR3 nucleotide sequence: TGCAGTGCCCGCCGAACAGGGGTGGGCACTGAAGCTTTCTTT.

The chain employs TRBV24-1 and TRBJ1-4; D perhaps matches TRBD1 (5 bases). The length of the CDR3 is 14 residues. CDR1 is KGHDR, CDR2 SFDVKD, per germline. Between the trimmed V and J ends, which lost 7 bases and 1 base, there was a span of 9 bases. The CDR3 reads CATSLGGTNEKLFF. The CDR3 DNA is TGTGCCACCAGCCTTGGGGGAACTAATGAAAAACTGTTTTTT.

This clonotype was observed at least ten times. The rearrangement links TRBV20-1 to TRBJ1-1; 8 nucleotides align to TRBD1. Unmatched junction bases numbered 13, after V lost 1 base and J lost 6 bases. Germline V lookup: CDR1 DFQATT, CDR2 SNEGSKA (reference sequence). The CDR3 is 16 amino acids. Here the CDR3 reads CSARVSRAGGFSEAFF. CDR3 DNA: TGCAGTGCTAGAGTTTCCCGGGCAGGGGGCTTCTCTGAAGCTTTCTTT.

The sample holds many counts of this clonotype. The V call is TRBV6-2 or TRBV6-3, the J call TRBJ2-5, with D maybe TRBD1 (6 bases). Germline V gives CDR1 MNHEY, CDR2 SVGEGT. The CDR3 sequence is 14 residues long. V was shortened by 10 bases and J by 2 bases, with 17 bases between the two germline ends. The CDR3: CAIRGYRDQETQYF. The DNA for the CDR3 is TGTGCCATCCGGGGATACAGGGATCAAGAGACCCAGTACTTC.

This clonotype showed up many times. The chain employs TRBV5-6 and TRBJ2-1, with D perhaps matching TRBD2 (6 bases). V lost 6 bases and J 1 base, leaving 26 bases between the germline ends. The CDR3 length is 19 residues. CDR1 is SGHDT and CDR2 is YYEEEE in the germline V gene. The CDR3 here is CASIPQASVALMSYNEQFF. The CDR3 DNA reads as TGTGCCAGCATCCCGCAGGCTAGCGTGGCCTTGATGTCCTACAATGAGCAGTTCTTC.